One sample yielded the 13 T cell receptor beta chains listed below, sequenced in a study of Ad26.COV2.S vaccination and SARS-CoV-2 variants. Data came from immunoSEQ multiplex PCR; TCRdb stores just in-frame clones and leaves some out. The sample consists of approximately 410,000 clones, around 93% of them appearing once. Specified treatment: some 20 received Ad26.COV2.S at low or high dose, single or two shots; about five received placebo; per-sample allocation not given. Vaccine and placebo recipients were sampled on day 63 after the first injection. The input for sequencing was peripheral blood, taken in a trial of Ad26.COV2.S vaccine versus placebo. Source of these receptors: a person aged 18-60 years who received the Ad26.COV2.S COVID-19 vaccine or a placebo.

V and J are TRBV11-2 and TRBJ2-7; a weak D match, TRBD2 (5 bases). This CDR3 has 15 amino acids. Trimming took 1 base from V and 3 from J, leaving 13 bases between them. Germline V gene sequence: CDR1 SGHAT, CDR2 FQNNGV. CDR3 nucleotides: TGTGCCAGCAGCTTAGTCCTAGCCCCCTACTACGAGCAGTACTTC. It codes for CASSLVLAPYYEQYF.

Here the CDR3 reads CASSLWGTGYEQYF. In DNA form, the CDR3 reads TGTGCCAGCAGCCTATGGGGGACTGGATACGAGCAGTACTTC. V is TRBV27 and J is TRBJ2-7; weak D call: TRBD2 (6 bases). This CDR3 contains 14 residues. V was clipped by 6 bases and J by 4 bases, with 16 bases between them. Germline CDR1 MNHEY, CDR2 SMNVEV (reference sequence).

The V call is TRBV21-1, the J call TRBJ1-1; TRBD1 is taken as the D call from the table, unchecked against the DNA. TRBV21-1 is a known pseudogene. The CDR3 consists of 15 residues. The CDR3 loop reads CASSGRVRTNTEAFF. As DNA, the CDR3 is TGTGCCAGCAGCGGCAGGGTGCGAACGAACACTGAAGCTTTCTTT.

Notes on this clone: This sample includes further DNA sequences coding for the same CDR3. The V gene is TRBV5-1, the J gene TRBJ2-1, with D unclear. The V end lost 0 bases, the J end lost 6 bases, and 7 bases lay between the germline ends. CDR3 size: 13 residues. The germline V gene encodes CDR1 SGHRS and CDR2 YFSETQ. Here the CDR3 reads CASSLGPGNEQFF. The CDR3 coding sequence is TGCGCCAGCAGCTTGGGGCCGGGCAATGAGCAGTTCTTC.

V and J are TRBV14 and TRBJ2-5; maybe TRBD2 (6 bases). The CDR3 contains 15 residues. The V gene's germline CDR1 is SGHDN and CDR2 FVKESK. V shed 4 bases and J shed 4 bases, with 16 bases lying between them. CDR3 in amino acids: CASSRTAPGRETQYF. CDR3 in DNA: TGTGCCAGCAGCCGAACAGCGCCCGGGAGAGAGACCCAGTACTTC.

The CDR3 sequence is CASSLIRQGAHNEQFF. The CDR3 DNA sequence: TGCGCCAGCAGCCTGATTAGACAGGGGGCTCACAATGAGCAGTTCTTC. The J gene is TRBJ2-1, the V gene TRBV5-1, with 10 bases aligning to TRBD1. V was clipped by 4 bases and J by 5 bases; unmatched bases: 9. The V gene's germline CDR1 is SGHRS and CDR2 YFSETQ. This CDR3 is built from 16 residues.

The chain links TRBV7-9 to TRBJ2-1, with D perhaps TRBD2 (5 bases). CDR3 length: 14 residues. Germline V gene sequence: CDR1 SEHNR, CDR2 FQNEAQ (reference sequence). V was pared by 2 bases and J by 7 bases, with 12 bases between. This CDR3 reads CASSLTPGNNEQFF. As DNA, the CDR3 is TGTGCCAGCAGCTTAACTCCCGGGAATAATGAGCAGTTCTTC.

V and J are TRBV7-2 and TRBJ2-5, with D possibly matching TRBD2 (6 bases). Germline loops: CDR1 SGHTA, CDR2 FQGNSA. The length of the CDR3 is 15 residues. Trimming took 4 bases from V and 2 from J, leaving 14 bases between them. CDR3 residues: CASSWSGGTQETQYF. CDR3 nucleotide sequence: TGTGCCAGCAGCTGGAGTGGGGGGACTCAAGAGACCCAGTACTTC.

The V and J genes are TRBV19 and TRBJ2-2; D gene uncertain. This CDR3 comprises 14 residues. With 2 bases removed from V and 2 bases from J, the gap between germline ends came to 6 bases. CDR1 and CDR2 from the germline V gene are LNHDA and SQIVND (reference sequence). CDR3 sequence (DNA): TGTGCCAGTAGTATACTTTCCAACACCGGGGAGCTGTTTTTT. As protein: CASSILSNTGELFF.

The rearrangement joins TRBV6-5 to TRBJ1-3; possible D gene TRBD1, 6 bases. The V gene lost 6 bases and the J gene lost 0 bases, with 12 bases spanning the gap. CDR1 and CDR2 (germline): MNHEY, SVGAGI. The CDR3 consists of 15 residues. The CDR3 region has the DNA TGTGCCAGCAGCCGGACAGCCTTCTCTGGAAACACCATATATTTT. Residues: CASSRTAFSGNTIYF.

DNA of the CDR3: TGTGCCAGCAGCTTGGGCCCCGGCGGGACCCAGTACTTC. Amino acid sequence: CASSLGPGGTQYF. V is TRBV7-2 and J is TRBJ2-5; D gene unclear. The CDR3 loop spans 13 amino acids. The V gene's germline CDR1 is SGHTA and CDR2 FQGNSA. The V end was cut by 3 bases, the J end by 7 bases, with 12 bases between.

For the CDR3, the DNA is TGTGCCAGTACCCTTGCTCCGGGGGCCAATAATTCACCCCTCCACTTT. Its translation is CASTLAPGANNSPLHF. The J gene is TRBJ1-6, the V gene TRBV19, with D possibly TRBD1 on 6 matching bases. This CDR3 comprises 16 residues. Germline V gene data show CDR1 as LNHDA and CDR2 as SQIVND (reference sequence). Trimming removed 7 bases at V and 5 bases at J, with 18 bases between.

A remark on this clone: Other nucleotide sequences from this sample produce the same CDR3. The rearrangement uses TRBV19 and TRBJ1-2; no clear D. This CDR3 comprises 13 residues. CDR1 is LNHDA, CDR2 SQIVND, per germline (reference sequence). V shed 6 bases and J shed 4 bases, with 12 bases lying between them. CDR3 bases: TGTGCCAGTAGCCCAACGGGCGGCTATGGCTACACCTTC. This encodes CASSPTGGYGYTF.